This T cell receptor (beta chain) emerged from a study of T cells in Graves' hyperthyroidism and ophthalmopathy. RNA transcripts were the template for amplifying TCR beta CDR3 regions. A first-round RT-PCR of the TCR CDR3 used the HTBI primer set. In TCRdb, the multiplex PCR reads were re-called with MiXCR into one record per CDR3 protein. The repertoire consists of 600,000 or so distinct CDR3 sequences, with more than 12% occurring once and the leading ten covering around 13%. This CDR3 region has 17 residues. Per the germline V gene, CDR1 is LGHNA and CDR2 is YNFKEQ. Unmatched junction bases numbered 10, after V lost 0 bases and J lost 2 bases. Exclusions: uncontrolled infection, other autoimmune disease, pregnancy, lactation.

Sequencing input: blood. The chain carries TRBV4-2 and TRBJ2-7, with TRBD1 matching 7 bases. This TCR came from a woman between 45 and 60 years old with Graves' ophthalmopathy. CDR3 sequence: CASSQEGPRQGPYEQYF. CDR3 sequence (DNA): TGTGCCAGCAGCCAAGAGGGGCCCCGACAGGGACCCTACGAGCAGTACTTC.